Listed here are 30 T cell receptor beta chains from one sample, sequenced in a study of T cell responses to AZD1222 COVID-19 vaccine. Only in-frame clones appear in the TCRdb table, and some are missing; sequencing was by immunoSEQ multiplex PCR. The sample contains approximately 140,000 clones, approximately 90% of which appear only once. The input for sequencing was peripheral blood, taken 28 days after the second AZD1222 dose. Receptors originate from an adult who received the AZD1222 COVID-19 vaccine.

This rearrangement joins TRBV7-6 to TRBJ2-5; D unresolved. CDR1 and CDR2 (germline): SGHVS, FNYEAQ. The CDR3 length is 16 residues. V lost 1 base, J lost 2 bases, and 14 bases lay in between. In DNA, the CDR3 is TGTGCCAGCAGCTTAGAGGCAGCCCCCGATCAAGAGACCCAGTACTTC. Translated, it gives CASSLEAAPDQETQYF.

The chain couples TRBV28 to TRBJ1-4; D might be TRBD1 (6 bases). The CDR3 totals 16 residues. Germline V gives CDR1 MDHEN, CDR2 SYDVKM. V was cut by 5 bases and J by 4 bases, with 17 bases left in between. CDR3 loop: CASSPHQGRGNEKLFF. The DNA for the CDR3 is TGTGCCAGCAGTCCCCACCAGGGGCGAGGTAATGAAAAACTGTTTTTT.

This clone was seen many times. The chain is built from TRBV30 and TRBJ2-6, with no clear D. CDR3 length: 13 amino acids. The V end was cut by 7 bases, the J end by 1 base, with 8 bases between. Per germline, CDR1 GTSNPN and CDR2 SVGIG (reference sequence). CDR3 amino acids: CASTTSGANVLTF. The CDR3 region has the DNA TGTGCCTCTACCACTTCTGGGGCCAACGTCCTGACTTTC.

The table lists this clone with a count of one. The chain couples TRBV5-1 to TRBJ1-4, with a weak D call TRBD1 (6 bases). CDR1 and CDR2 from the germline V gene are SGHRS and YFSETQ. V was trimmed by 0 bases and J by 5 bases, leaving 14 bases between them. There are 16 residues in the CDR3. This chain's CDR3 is CASSLAPSGQNEKLFF. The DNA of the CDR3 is TGCGCCAGCAGCTTGGCCCCCTCCGGACAGAATGAAAAACTGTTTTTT.

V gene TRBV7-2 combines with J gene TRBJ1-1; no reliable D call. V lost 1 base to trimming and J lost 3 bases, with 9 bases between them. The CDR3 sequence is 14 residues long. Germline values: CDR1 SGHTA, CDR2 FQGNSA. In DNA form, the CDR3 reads TGTGCCAGCAGCTTAGTGGGCCGCTACACTGAAGCTTTCTTT. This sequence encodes CASSLVGRYTEAFF.

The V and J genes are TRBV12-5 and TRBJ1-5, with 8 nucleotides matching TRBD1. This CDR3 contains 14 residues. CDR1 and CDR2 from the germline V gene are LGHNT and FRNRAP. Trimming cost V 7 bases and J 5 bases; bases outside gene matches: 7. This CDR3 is CASVQGARDQPQHF. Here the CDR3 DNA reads TGTGCTAGTGTTCAGGGGGCGCGGGATCAGCCCCAGCATTTT.

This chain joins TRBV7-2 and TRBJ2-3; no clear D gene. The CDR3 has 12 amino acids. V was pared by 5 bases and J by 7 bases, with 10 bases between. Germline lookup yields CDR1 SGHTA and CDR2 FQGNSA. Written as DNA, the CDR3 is TGTGCCAGCAGCATGAGTGGATATACGCAGTATTTT. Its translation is CASSMSGYTQYF.

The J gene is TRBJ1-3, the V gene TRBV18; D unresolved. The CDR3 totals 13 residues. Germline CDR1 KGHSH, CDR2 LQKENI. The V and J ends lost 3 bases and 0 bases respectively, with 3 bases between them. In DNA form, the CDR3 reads TGTGCCAGCTCACCTGCCTCTGGAAACACCATATATTTT. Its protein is CASSPASGNTIYF.

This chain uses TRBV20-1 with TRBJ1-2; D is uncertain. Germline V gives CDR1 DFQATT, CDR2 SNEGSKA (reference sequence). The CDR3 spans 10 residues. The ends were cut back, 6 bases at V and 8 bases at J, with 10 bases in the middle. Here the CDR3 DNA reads TGCAGTGCCCAACCGGGGGGCTACACCTTC. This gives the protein CSAQPGGYTF.

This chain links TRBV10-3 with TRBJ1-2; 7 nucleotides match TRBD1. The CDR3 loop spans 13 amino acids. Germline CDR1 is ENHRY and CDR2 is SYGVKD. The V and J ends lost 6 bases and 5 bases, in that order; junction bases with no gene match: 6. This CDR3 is CAIRDRDWYGYTF. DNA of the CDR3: TGTGCCATCAGAGACAGGGATTGGTATGGCTACACCTTC.

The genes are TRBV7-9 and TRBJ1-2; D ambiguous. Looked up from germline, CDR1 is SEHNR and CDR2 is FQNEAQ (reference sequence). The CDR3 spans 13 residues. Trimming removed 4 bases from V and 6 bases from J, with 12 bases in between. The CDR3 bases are TGTGCCAGCAGCTATGGAGGAGAGGATGGCTACACCTTC. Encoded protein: CASSYGGEDGYTF.

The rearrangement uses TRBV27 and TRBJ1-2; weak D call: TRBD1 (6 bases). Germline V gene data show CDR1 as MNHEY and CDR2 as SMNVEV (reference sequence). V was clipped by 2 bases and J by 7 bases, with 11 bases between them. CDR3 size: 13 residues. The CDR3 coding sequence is TGTGCCAGCAGTTTACAGGGGTACGGTGGCTACACCTTC. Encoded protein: CASSLQGYGGYTF.

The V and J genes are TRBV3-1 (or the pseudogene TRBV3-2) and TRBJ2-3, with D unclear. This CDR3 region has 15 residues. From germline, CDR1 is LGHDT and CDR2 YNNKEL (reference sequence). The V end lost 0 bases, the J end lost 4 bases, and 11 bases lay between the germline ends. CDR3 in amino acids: CASSQDVLIPDTQYF. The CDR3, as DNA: TGTGCCAGCAGCCAAGATGTTCTAATACCAGATACGCAGTATTTT.

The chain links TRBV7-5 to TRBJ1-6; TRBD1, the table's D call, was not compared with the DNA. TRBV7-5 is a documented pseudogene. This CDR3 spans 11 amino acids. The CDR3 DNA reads TGTGCGACAGGGAAAGGATCACCCCTCCACTTT. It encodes CATGKGSPLHF.

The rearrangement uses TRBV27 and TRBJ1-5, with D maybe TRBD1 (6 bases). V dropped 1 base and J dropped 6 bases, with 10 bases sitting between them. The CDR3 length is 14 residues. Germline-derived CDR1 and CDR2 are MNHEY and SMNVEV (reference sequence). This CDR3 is CASSLWGGAQPQHF. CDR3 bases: TGTGCCAGCAGTTTATGGGGGGGGGCTCAGCCCCAGCATTTT.

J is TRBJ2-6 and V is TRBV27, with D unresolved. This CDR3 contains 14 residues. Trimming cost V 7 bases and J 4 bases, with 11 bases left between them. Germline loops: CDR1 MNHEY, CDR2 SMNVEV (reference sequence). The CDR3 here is CASTRASGANVLTF. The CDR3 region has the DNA TGTGCCAGCACTCGGGCCTCCGGGGCCAACGTCCTGACTTTC.

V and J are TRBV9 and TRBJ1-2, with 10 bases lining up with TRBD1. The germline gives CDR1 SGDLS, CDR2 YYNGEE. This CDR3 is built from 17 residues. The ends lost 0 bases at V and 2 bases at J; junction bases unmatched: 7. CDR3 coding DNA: TGTGCCAGCAGCGTAGGGGAGTGGACAGGGGGAAACTATGGCTACACCTTC. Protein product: CASSVGEWTGGNYGYTF.

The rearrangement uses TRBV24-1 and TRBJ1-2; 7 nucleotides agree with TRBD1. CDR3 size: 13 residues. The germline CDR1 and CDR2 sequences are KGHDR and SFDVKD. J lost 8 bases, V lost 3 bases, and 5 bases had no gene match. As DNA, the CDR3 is TGTGCCACCAGTGATACCCGGACAGGAGGCTACACCTTC. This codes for CATSDTRTGGYTF.

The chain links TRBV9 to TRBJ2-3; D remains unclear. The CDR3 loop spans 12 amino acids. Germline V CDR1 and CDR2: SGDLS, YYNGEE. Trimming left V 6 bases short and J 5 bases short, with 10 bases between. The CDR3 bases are TGTGCCAGCAACCCGCTACGAGATACGCAGTATTTT. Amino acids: CASNPLRDTQYF.

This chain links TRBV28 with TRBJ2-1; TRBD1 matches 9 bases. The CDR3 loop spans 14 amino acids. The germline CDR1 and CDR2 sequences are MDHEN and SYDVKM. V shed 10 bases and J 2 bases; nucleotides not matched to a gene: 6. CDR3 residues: CATWDRDPYNEQFF. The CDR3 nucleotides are TGTGCCACCTGGGACAGGGATCCCTACAATGAGCAGTTCTTC.

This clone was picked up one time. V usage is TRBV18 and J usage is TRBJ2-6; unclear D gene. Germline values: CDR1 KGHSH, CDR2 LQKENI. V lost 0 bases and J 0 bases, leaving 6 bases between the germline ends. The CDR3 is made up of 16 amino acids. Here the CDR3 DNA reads TGTGCCAGCTCACCACCGAGGAACTCTGGGGCCAACGTCCTGACTTTC. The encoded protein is CASSPPRNSGANVLTF.

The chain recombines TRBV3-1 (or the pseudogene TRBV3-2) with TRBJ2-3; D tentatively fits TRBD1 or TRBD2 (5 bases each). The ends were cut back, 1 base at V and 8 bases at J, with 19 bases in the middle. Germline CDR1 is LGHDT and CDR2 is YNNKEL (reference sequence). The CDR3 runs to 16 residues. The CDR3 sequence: CASSQAWDPESGTQYF. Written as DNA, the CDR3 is TGTGCCAGCAGCCAAGCCTGGGACCCCGAGTCGGGTACGCAGTATTTT.

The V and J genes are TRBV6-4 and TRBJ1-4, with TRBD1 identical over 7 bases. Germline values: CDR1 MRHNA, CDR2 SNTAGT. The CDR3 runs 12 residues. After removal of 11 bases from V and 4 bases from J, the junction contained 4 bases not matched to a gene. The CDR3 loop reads CAQGTVNEKLFF. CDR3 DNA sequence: TGTGCCCAAGGGACAGTTAATGAAAAACTGTTTTTT.

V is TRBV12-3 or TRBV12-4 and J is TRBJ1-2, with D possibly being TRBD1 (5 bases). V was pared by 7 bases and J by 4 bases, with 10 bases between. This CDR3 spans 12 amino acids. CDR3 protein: CASKDSFYGYTF. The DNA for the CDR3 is TGTGCCAGCAAAGACAGTTTCTATGGCTACACCTTC.

The CDR3 DNA sequence: TGTGCCAGCAGCTTGGGCTACACCGGGGAGCTGTTTTTT. It is translated as CASSLGYTGELFF. The chain is built from TRBV5-5 and TRBJ2-2; no clear D. Germline values: CDR1 SGHKS, CDR2 YYEKEE (reference sequence). Trimming cost V 0 bases and J 3 bases, with 3 bases left between them. The CDR3 covers 13 residues. The full variable domain, in which reference TRBV5-5 and TRBJ2-2 provide the parts outside the CDR3, is DAGVTQSPTHLIKTRGQQVTLRCSPISGHKSVSWYQQVLGQGPQFIFQYYEKEERGRGNFPDRFSARQFPNYSSELNVNALLLGDSALYLCASSLGYTGELFFGEGSRLTVL.

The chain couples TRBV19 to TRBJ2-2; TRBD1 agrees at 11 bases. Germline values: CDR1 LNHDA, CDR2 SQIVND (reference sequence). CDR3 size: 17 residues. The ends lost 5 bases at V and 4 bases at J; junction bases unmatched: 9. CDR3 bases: TGTGCCAGTAGTCCCTACACCGGGACAGGGGGCACCGGGGAGCTGTTTTTT. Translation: CASSPYTGTGGTGELFF.

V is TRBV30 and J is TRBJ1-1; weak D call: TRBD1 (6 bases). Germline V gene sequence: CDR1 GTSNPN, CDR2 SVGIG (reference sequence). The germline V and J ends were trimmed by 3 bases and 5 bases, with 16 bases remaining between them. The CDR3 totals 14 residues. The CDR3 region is CAWSNQGRGTEAFF. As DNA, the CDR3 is TGTGCCTGGAGCAACCAGGGGCGGGGAACTGAAGCTTTCTTT.

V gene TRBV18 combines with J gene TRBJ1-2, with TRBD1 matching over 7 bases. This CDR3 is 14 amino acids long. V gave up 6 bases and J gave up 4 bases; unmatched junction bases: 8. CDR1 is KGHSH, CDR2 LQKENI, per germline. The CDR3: CASSAEGAFYGYTF. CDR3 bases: TGTGCCAGCTCGGCAGAGGGGGCCTTCTATGGCTACACCTTC.

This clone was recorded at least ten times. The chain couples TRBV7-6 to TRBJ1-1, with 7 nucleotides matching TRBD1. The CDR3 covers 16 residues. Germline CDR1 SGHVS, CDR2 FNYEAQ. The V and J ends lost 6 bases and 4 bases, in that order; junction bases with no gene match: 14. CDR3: CASSSGEGAQGTEAFF. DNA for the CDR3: TGTGCCAGCAGTTCCGGAGAGGGGGCGCAGGGCACTGAAGCTTTCTTT. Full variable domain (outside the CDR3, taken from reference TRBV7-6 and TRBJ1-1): GAGVSQSPRYKVTKRGQDVALRCDPISGHVSLYWYRQALGQGPEFLTYFNYEAQQDKSGLPNDRFSAERPEGSISTLTIQRTEQRDSAMYRCASSSGEGAQGTEAFFGQGTRLTVV.

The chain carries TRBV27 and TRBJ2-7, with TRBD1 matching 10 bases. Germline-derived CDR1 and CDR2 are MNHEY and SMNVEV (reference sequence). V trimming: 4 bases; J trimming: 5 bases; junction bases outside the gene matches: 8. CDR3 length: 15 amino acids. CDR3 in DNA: TGTGCCAGCAGTTCGGGACAGGGGATCGGCGACGAGCAGTACTTC. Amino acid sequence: CASSSGQGIGDEQYF.